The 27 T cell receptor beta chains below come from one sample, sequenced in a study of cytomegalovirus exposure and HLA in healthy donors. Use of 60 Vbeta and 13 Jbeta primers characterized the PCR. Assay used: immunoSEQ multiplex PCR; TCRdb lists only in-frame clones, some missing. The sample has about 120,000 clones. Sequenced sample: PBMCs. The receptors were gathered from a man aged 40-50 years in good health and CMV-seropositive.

CDR3 nucleotide sequence: TGTGCCAGCAGTGTACTTGGCAAGTGGGCTGGCTACACCTTC. Translating it yields CASSVLGKWAGYTF. The chain employs TRBV2 and TRBJ1-2; D call uncertain. Trimming removed 4 bases from V and 7 bases from J, with 16 bases in between. The germline CDR1 and CDR2 sequences are SNHLY and FYNNEI. The CDR3 is made up of 14 amino acids.

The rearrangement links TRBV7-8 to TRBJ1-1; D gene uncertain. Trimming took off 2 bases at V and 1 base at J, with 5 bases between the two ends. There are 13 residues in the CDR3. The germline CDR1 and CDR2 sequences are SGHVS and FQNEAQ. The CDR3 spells CASSLTGNTEAFF. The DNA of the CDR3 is TGTGCCAGCAGCTTAACCGGGAACACTGAAGCTTTCTTT.

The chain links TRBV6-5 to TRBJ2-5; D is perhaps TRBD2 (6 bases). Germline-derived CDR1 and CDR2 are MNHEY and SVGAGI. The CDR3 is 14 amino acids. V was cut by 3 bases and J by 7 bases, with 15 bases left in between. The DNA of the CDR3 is TGTGCCAGCAGTTATGGGGACTCCGGACCGACCCAGTACTTC. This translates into CASSYGDSGPTQYF.

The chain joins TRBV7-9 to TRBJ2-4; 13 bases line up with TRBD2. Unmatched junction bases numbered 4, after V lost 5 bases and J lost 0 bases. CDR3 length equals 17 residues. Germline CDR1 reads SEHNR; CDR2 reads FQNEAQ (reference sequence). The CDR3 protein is CASSDGTSGIAKNIQYF. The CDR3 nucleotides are TGTGCCAGCAGCGACGGGACTAGCGGGATAGCCAAAAACATTCAGTACTTC. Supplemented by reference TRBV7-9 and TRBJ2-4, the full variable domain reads DTGVSQNPRHKITKRGQNVTFRCDPISEHNRLYWYRQTLGQGPEFLTYFQNEAQLEKSRLLSDRFSAERPKGSFSTLEIQRTEQGDSAMYLCASSDGTSGIAKNIQYFGAGTRLSVL.

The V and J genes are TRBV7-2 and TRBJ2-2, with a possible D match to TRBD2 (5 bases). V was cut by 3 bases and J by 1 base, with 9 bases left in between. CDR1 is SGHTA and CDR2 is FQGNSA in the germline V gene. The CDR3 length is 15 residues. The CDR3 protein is CASSLGSWNTGELFF. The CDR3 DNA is TGTGCCAGCAGCTTGGGGAGCTGGAACACCGGGGAGCTGTTTTTT.

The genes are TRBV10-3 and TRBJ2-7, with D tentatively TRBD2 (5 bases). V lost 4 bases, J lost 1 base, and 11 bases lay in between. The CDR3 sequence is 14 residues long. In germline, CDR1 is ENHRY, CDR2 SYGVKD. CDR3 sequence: CAISVRDLSYEQYF. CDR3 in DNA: TGTGCCATCAGTGTCCGGGATCTATCCTACGAGCAGTACTTC.

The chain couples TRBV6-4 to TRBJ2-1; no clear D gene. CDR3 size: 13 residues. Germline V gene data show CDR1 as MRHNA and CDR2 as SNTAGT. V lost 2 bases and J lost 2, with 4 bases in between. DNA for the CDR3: TGTGCCAGCAGTGACAGCGCCTACAATGAGCAGTTCTTC. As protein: CASSDSAYNEQFF.

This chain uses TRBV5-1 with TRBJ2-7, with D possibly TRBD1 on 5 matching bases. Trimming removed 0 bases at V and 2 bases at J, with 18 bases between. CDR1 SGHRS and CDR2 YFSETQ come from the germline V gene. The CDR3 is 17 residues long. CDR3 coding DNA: TGCGCCAGCAGCTTGGTTGGGGTCCGGACACCTGCCTACGAGCAGTACTTC. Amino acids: CASSLVGVRTPAYEQYF.

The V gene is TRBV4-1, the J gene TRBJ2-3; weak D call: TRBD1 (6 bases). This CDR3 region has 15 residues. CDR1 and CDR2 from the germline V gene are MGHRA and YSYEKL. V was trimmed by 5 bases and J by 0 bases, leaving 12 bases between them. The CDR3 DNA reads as TGCGCCAGCAGCGATTCGCAGGGGAGCACAGATACGCAGTATTTT. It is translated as CASSDSQGSTDTQYF.

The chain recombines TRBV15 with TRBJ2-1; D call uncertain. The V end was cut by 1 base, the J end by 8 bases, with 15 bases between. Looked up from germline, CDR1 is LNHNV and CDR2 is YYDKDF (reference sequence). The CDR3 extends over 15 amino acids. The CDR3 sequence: CATSRAMVGVDEQFF. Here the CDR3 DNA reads TGTGCCACCAGCAGAGCGATGGTCGGTGTAGATGAGCAGTTCTTC.

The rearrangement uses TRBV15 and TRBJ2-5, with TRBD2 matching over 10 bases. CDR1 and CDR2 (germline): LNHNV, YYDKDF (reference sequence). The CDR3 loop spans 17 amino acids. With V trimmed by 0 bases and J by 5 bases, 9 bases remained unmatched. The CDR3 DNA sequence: TGTGCCACCAGCAGAGATCCAGCGGGAGGGCCTGGTGAGACCCAGTACTTC. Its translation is CATSRDPAGGPGETQYF. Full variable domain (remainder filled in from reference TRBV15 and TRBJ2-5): DAMVIQNPRYQVTQFGKPVTLSCSQTLNHNVMYWYQQKSSQAPKLLFHYYDKDFNNEADTPDNFQSRRPNTSFCFLDIRSPGLGDTAMYLCATSRDPAGGPGETQYFGPGTRLLVL.

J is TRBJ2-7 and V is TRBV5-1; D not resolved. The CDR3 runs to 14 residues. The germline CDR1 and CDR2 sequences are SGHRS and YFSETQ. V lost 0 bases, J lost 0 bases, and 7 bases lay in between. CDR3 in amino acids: CASSLATVSYEQYF. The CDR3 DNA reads TGCGCCAGCAGCTTGGCTACAGTCTCCTACGAGCAGTACTTC.

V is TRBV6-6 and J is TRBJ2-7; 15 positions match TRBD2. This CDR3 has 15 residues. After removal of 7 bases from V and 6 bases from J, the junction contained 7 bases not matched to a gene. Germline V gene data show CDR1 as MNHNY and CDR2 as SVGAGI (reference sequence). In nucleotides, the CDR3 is TGTGCCAGCATCGGACTAGCGGGAGGGATGGGCGAGCAGTACTTC. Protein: CASIGLAGGMGEQYF.

CDR3 residues: CATSRPGQGGNEQFF. In nucleotides, the CDR3 is TGTGCCACCAGCAGGCCGGGACAGGGAGGTAATGAGCAGTTCTTC. The V and J genes are TRBV15 and TRBJ2-1, with 9 bases identical to TRBD1. V dropped 3 bases and J dropped 7; count of bases not matched to a gene: 7. CDR3 length: 15 residues. Germline V lookup: CDR1 LNHNV, CDR2 YYDKDF (reference sequence).

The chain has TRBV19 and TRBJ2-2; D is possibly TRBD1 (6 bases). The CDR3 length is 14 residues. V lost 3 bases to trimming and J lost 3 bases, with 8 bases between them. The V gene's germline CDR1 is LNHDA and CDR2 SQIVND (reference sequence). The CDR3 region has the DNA TGTGCCAGTAGTATCGACAGGTACACCGGGGAGCTGTTTTTT. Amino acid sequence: CASSIDRYTGELFF. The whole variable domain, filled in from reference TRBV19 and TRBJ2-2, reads DGGITQSPKYLFRKEGQNVTLSCEQNLNHDAMYWYRQDPGQGLRLIYYSQIVNDFQKGDIAEGYSVSREKKESFPLTVTSAQKNPTAFYLCASSIDRYTGELFFGEGSRLTVL.

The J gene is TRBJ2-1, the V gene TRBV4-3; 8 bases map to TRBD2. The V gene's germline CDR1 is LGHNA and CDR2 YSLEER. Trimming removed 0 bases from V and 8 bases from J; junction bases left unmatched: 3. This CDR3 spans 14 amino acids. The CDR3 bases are TGCGCCAGCAGCCAAGAAATAGCGGGATATGAGCAGTTCTTC. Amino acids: CASSQEIAGYEQFF.

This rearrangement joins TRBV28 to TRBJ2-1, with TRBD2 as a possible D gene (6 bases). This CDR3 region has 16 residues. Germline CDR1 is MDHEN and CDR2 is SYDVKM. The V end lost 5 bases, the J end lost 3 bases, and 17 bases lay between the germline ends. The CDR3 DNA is TGTGCCAGCAGTACCTCTAGCGCGGGTTTCTACAATGAGCAGTTCTTC. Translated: CASSTSSAGFYNEQFF.

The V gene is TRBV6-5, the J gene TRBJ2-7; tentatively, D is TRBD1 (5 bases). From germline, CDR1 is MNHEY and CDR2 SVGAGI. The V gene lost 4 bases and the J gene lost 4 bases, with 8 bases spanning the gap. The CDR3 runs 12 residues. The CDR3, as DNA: TGTGCCAGCAGTTCCAAGGGGTACGAGCAGTACTTC. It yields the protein CASSSKGYEQYF.

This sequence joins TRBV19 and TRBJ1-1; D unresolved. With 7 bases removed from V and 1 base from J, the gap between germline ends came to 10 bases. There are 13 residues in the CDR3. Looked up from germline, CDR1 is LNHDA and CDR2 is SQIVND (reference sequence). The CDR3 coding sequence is TGTGCCAGTAAGTATGGAGCGAACACTGAAGCTTTCTTT. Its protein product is CASKYGANTEAFF. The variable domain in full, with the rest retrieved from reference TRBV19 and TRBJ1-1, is DGGITQSPKYLFRKEGQNVTLSCEQNLNHDAMYWYRQDPGQGLRLIYYSQIVNDFQKGDIAEGYSVSREKKESFPLTVTSAQKNPTAFYLCASKYGANTEAFFGQGTRLTVV.

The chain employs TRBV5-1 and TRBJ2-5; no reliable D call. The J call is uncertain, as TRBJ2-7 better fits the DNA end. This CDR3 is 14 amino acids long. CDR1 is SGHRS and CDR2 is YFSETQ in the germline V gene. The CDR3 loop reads CASSPGGPTHEQYF. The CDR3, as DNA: TGCGCCAGCAGCCCTGGCGGCCCCACCCACGAGCAGTACTTC.

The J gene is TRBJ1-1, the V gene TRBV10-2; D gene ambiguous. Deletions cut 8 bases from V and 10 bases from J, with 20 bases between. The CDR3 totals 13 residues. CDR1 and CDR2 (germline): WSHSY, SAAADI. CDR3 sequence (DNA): TGCGCCAGCGCTTCGACGGACTTGATGAGAGCTTTCTTT. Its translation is CASASTDLMRAFF.

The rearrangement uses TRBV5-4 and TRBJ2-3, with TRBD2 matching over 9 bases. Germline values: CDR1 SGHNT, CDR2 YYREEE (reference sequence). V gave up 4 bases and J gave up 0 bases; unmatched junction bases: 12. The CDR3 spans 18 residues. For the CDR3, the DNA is TGTGCCAGCAGCCCGGGGGTTAGCGGGAGTTTGAGCACAGATACGCAGTATTTT. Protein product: CASSPGVSGSLSTDTQYF.

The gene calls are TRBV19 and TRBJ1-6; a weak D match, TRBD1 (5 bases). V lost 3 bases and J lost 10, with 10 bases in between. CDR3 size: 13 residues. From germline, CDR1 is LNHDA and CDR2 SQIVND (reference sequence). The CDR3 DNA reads TGTGCCAGTAGTATCCAGGGCTACTCACCCCTCCACTTT. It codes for CASSIQGYSPLHF.

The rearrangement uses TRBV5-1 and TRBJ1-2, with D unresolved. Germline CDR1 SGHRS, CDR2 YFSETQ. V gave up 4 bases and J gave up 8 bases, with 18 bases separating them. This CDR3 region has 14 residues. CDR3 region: CASSRTEFREGYTF. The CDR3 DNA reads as TGCGCCAGCAGCCGAACGGAGTTCCGGGAGGGCTACACCTTC.

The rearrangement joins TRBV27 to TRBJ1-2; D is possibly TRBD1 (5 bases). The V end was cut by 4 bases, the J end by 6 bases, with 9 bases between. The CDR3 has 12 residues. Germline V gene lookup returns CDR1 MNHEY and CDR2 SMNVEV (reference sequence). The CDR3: CASSSGGNGYTF. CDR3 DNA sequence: TGTGCCAGCAGTTCGGGGGGGAATGGCTACACCTTC.

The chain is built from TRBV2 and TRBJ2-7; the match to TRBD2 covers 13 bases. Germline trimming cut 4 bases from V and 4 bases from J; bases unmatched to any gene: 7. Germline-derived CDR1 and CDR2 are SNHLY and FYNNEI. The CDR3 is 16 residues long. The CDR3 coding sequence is TGTGCCAGCAGTGCTAACGGACTAGCGGGAGCATACGAGCAGTACTTC. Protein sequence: CASSANGLAGAYEQYF.

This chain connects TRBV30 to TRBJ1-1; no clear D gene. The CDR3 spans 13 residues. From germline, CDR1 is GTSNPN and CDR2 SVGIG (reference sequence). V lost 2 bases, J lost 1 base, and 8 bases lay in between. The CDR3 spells CAWSTARNTEAFF. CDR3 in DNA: TGTGCCTGGAGTACAGCCCGGAACACTGAAGCTTTCTTT.